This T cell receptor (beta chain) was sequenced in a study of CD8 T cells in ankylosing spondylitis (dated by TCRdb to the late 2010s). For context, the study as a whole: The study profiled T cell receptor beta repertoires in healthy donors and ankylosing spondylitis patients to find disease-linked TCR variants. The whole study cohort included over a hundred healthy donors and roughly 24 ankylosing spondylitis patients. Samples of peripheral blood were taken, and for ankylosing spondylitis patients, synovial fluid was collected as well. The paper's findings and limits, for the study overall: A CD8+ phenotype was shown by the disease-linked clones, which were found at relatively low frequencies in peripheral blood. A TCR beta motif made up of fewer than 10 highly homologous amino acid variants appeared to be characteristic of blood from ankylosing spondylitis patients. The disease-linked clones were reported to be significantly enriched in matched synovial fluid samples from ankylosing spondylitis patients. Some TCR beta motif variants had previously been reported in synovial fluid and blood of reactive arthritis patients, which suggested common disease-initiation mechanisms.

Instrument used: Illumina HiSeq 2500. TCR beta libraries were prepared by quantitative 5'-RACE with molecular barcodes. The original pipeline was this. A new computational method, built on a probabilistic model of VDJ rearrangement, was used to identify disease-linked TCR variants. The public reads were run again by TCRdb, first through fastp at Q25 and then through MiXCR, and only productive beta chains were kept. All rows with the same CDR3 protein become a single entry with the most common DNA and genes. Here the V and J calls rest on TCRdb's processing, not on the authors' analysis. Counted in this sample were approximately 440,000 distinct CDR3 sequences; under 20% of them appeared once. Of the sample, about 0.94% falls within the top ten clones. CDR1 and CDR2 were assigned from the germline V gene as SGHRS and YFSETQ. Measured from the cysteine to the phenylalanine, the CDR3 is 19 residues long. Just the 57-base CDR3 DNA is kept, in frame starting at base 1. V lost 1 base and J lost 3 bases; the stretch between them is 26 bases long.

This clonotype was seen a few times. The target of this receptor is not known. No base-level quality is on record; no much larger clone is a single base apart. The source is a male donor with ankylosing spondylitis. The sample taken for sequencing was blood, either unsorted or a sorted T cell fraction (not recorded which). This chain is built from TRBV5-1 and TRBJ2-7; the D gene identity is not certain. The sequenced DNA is TGCGCCAGCAGCTTGACCCCGGCCAGGAATAAGGTCGTCCTCTACGAGCAGTACTTC. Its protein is CASSLTPARNKVVLYEQYF. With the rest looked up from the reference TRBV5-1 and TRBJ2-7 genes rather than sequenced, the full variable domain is KAGVTQTPRYLIKTRGQQVTLSCSPISGHRSVSWYQQTPGQGLQFLFEYFSETQRNKGNFPGRFSGRQFSNSRSEMNVSTLELGDSALYLCASSLTPARNKVVLYEQYFGPGTRLTVT.